The 28 T cell receptor beta chains below come from one sample, sequenced in a study of cytomegalovirus exposure and HLA in healthy donors. The protocol was immunoSEQ multiplex PCR, while the TCRdb copy is restricted to in-frame clones and leaves out a portion. The sample has approximately 56,000 clones; around nine tenths are singletons. The specimen sequenced was PBMCs. The receptors were sampled from a man between 18 and 35 years old in good health and CMV-seronegative.

V is TRBV19 and J is TRBJ2-4; perhaps TRBD2 as D (6 bases). CDR3 length: 13 amino acids. V lost 6 bases, J lost 7 bases, and 13 bases lay in between. From germline, CDR1 is LNHDA and CDR2 SQIVND (reference sequence). The CDR3 loop reads CASRTSGENIQYF. As DNA, the CDR3 is TGTGCCAGTAGGACGTCGGGGGAGAACATTCAGTACTTC.

The chain carries TRBV9 and TRBJ2-1, with TRBD2 matching over 7 bases. Germline CDR1 reads SGDLS; CDR2 reads YYNGEE. The CDR3 covers 16 residues. The junction had 10 bases not matched to a gene; V was cut back by 4 bases and J by 3 bases. CDR3: CASSSGVGRDYNEQFF. Written as DNA, the CDR3 is TGTGCCAGCAGCAGCGGGGTGGGGCGGGACTACAATGAGCAGTTCTTC.

This clone was seen once. The V call is TRBV10-2, the J call TRBJ2-7, with 8 bases aligning to TRBD2. CDR3 length equals 15 residues. V was pared by 7 bases and J by 2 bases, with 10 bases of the junction left unmatched. Germline CDR1 and CDR2: WSHSY and SAAADI. The CDR3 region has the DNA TGCGCCAGCACATTAGCGGGGCGGGGTCCCTACGAGCAGTACTTC. Amino acids: CASTLAGRGPYEQYF.

The chain carries TRBV21-1 and TRBJ2-3; the tabulated D call, TRBD1, remains unverified against the DNA. TRBV21-1 is designated a pseudogene. CDR3 length: 20 residues. DNA of the CDR3: TGTGCCAGCAGCAAAGACCGGGACAGGGGATTTCAGACTACCACAGATACGCAGTATTTT. Protein: CASSKDRDRGFQTTTDTQYF.

The V gene is TRBV6-5, the J gene TRBJ2-1; TRBD2 matches 7 bases. Germline CDR1 and CDR2: MNHEY and SVGAGI. CDR3 size: 13 residues. V shed 4 bases, J shed 5 bases, and the junction held 2 bases outside the gene matches. DNA for the CDR3: TGTGCCAGCAGTTTCACTAGCGACAATGAGCAGTTCTTC. Its translation: CASSFTSDNEQFF.

This clone has only one observation. V usage is TRBV7-2 and J usage is TRBJ1-2; possible D gene TRBD1, 6 bases. The germline gives CDR1 SGHTA, CDR2 FQGNSA. The CDR3 loop spans 16 amino acids. V lost 5 bases and J 5 bases, leaving 21 bases between the germline ends. This CDR3 reads CASSPGGGGVLYGYTF. The CDR3, as DNA: TGTGCCAGCAGCCCGGGGGGCGGGGGCGTATTATATGGCTACACCTTC.

V and J are TRBV7-2 and TRBJ2-7; tentative D call: TRBD1 (5 bases). V lost 2 bases, J lost 4 bases, and 15 bases lay in between. Per the germline V gene, CDR1 is SGHTA and CDR2 is FQGNSA. The CDR3 extends over 15 amino acids. This CDR3 is CASSLNDGAGYEQYF. In nucleotides, the CDR3 is TGTGCCAGCAGCTTAAACGATGGGGCAGGATACGAGCAGTACTTC.

The rearrangement joins TRBV6-4 to TRBJ2-2; the match to TRBD2 covers 12 bases. The V gene's germline CDR1 is MRHNA and CDR2 SNTAGT. The CDR3 covers 15 residues. The V segment lost 3 bases and the J segment 4 bases; nucleotides outside the gene matches: 0. CDR3 in DNA: TGTGCCAGCAGTGAGACTAGCGGGAGCACCGGGGAGCTGTTTTTT. It codes for CASSETSGSTGELFF.

This chain uses TRBV5-1 with TRBJ2-7; D might be TRBD1 (5 bases). The CDR3 is 15 amino acids. The germline V and J ends were trimmed by 0 bases and 5 bases, with 15 bases remaining between them. Germline CDR1 SGHRS, CDR2 YFSETQ. The CDR3 nucleotides are TGCGCCAGCAGCTTGGAGGGGCACGACAGTAACGAGCAGTACTTC. Translated, it gives CASSLEGHDSNEQYF.

The chain uses TRBV9 and TRBJ2-5; 9 positions match TRBD1. Looked up from germline, CDR1 is SGDLS and CDR2 is YYNGEE. The trim removed 0 bases at V and 3 bases at J, leaving 6 bases unmatched. The CDR3 covers 16 residues. In DNA, the CDR3 is TGTGCCAGCAGCGTAGCACCGGGGACAGGGAAAGAGACCCAGTACTTC. It specifies CASSVAPGTGKETQYF.

The chain is built from TRBV4-2 and TRBJ2-1; 8 nucleotides match TRBD2. Germline V gene data show CDR1 as LGHNA and CDR2 as YNFKEQ. Germline trimming cut 4 bases from V and 7 bases from J; bases unmatched to any gene: 6. The CDR3 length is 14 residues. The DNA of the CDR3 is TGTGCCAGCAGCCCGGGACTAGACTTAAATGAGCAGTTCTTC. Protein: CASSPGLDLNEQFF.

The V call is TRBV6-4, the J call TRBJ2-1; TRBD2 matches at 12 bases. V lost 0 bases and J lost 7; bases outside the gene matches: 4. Germline V lookup: CDR1 MRHNA, CDR2 SNTAGT. The length of the CDR3 is 16 residues. The CDR3, as DNA: TGTGCCAGCAGTGACTCAAGACTAGCGGGAGATAATGAGCAGTTCTTC. Protein: CASSDSRLAGDNEQFF.

The genes are TRBV7-2 and TRBJ2-5, with 9 nucleotides matching TRBD2. This CDR3 has 17 amino acids. Losses at the gene ends were 0 bases for V and 0 bases for J; bases not matched to a gene: 5. Germline V lookup: CDR1 SGHTA, CDR2 FQGNSA. The CDR3 DNA sequence: TGTGCCAGCAGCTTAGCAGCTAGCGGGGAGTACCAAGAGACCCAGTACTTC. This encodes CASSLAASGEYQETQYF.

This chain links TRBV14 with TRBJ1-2; D unresolved. The CDR3 runs 13 residues. V was shortened by 1 base and J by 4 bases, with 7 bases between the two germline ends. CDR1 is SGHDN and CDR2 is FVKESK in the germline V gene. The CDR3 protein is CASSQGLSYGYTF. For the CDR3, the DNA is TGTGCCAGCAGCCAAGGACTCAGCTATGGCTACACCTTC.

This sequence joins TRBV18 and TRBJ2-7, with 9 bases matching TRBD2. The CDR3 loop spans 15 amino acids. V lost 2 bases, J lost 4 bases, and 6 bases stayed unmatched. CDR1 KGHSH and CDR2 LQKENI come from the germline V gene. The CDR3 coding sequence is TGTGCCAGCTCACCAGATCTAGCGGGAATATACGAGCAGTACTTC. Protein: CASSPDLAGIYEQYF.

The CDR3 region has the DNA TGTGCCAGCAGCCCTCGACTAGCGGGGGGTCCGGAGCAGTTCTTC. It translates to CASSPRLAGGPEQFF. The J gene is TRBJ2-1, the V gene TRBV9; 13 bases agree with TRBD2. The V segment lost 4 bases and the J segment 10 bases; nucleotides outside the gene matches: 8. Per germline, CDR1 SGDLS and CDR2 YYNGEE. The CDR3 runs to 15 residues.

This sequence joins TRBV18 and TRBJ1-4, with D perhaps matching TRBD1 (5 bases). Trimming cost V 3 bases and J 8 bases, with 13 bases left between them. Germline assignment: CDR1 KGHSH and CDR2 LQKENI. The CDR3 is made up of 14 amino acids. CDR3 in amino acids: CASSPSQGDEKLFF. For the CDR3, the DNA is TGTGCCAGCTCACCCTCCCAGGGCGACGAAAAACTGTTTTTT.

The chain uses TRBV28 and TRBJ2-3; 8 bases map to TRBD1. The CDR3 length is 14 residues. Trimming took 0 bases from V and 7 from J; bases not matched to a gene: 3. Germline V lookup: CDR1 MDHEN, CDR2 SYDVKM. The CDR3 bases are TGTGCCAGCAGTTTATGGCAGGGGGCATATACGCAGTATTTT. Its translation: CASSLWQGAYTQYF.

The rearrangement joins TRBV19 to TRBJ2-7, with 8 bases aligning to TRBD2. The CDR3 extends over 13 amino acids. V shed 5 bases and J 3 bases; nucleotides not matched to a gene: 3. CDR1 and CDR2 (germline): LNHDA, SQIVND (reference sequence). CDR3 sequence (DNA): TGTGCCAGTAGTCCCGGGGGGGGCTACGAGCAGTACTTC. Amino acids: CASSPGGGYEQYF.

The gene calls are TRBV10-3 and TRBJ2-1; 12 bases match TRBD2. The trim removed 4 bases at V and 4 bases at J, leaving 8 bases unmatched. This CDR3 is built from 17 residues. The germline CDR1 and CDR2 sequences are ENHRY and SYGVKD. CDR3 residues: CAISGSSGRAVYNEQFF. The CDR3 nucleotides are TGTGCCATCAGTGGGTCTAGCGGGAGGGCAGTTTACAATGAGCAGTTCTTC.

The chain is built from TRBV15 and TRBJ2-7; 9 bases align to TRBD2. This CDR3 is built from 16 residues. CDR1 LNHNV and CDR2 YYDKDF come from the germline V gene (reference sequence). The V gene end was trimmed by 0 bases and the J gene end by 2 bases; junction bases not matched to a gene: 5. CDR3 DNA sequence: TGTGCCACCAGCAGAGATGCGACTAGCGGCACCTACGAGCAGTACTTC. Protein: CATSRDATSGTYEQYF.

The chain is built from TRBV4-1 and TRBJ2-1; 11 nucleotides agree with TRBD2. This CDR3 has 15 amino acids. Germline V CDR1 and CDR2: MGHRA, YSYEKL. J gave up 8 bases and V 1 base, and 4 bases lay outside the gene matches. CDR3 residues: CASSQVLAGVDEQFF. CDR3 DNA sequence: TGCGCCAGCAGCCAAGTACTAGCGGGAGTGGATGAGCAGTTCTTC.

The rearrangement links TRBV28 to TRBJ2-2, with TRBD2 identical over 11 bases. Per the germline V gene, CDR1 is MDHEN and CDR2 is SYDVKM. The V gene end was trimmed by 3 bases and the J gene end by 7 bases; junction bases not matched to a gene: 7. This CDR3 is built from 16 residues. CDR3: CASSFILAGAGGELFF. CDR3 coding DNA: TGTGCCAGCAGTTTCATACTAGCGGGAGCCGGCGGGGAGCTGTTTTTT.

This clone was counted a single time. The V call is TRBV9, the J call TRBJ1-2, with D maybe TRBD1 (5 bases). Trimming removed 3 bases from V and 7 bases from J, with 19 bases in between. The CDR3 is made up of 15 amino acids. Germline CDR1 SGDLS, CDR2 YYNGEE. This CDR3 reads CASSAKWGGSVGYTF. DNA of the CDR3: TGTGCCAGCAGCGCTAAATGGGGGGGTTCAGTTGGCTACACCTTC.

The rearrangement joins TRBV7-6 to TRBJ2-5, with D maybe TRBD2 (5 bases). CDR3 size: 13 residues. Germline CDR1 and CDR2: SGHVS and FNYEAQ. The V gene lost 1 base and the J gene lost 5 bases, with 8 bases spanning the gap. The CDR3 coding sequence is TGTGCCAGCAGCTTAGTCGGGAAGGAGACCCAGTACTTC. Residues: CASSLVGKETQYF.

The genes are TRBV28 and TRBJ2-7; 7 bases agree with TRBD2. The CDR3 contains 20 residues. CDR1 is MDHEN and CDR2 is SYDVKM in the germline V gene. V was pared by 3 bases and J by 2 bases, with 22 bases of the junction left unmatched. The CDR3 is CASSFSGNARGSGFPYEQYF. In nucleotides, the CDR3 is TGTGCCAGCAGTTTTTCGGGAAACGCGAGGGGTAGCGGGTTCCCCTACGAGCAGTACTTC.

CDR3 in DNA: TGCAGCGTTTCTTTCGGGACAAGTCAAGAGACCCAGTACTTC. Its protein is CSVSFGTSQETQYF. The chain links TRBV29-1 to TRBJ2-5, with D perhaps matching TRBD1 (6 bases). Germline-derived CDR1 and CDR2 are SQVTM and ANQGSEA. The germline V and J ends were trimmed by 5 bases and 2 bases, with 15 bases remaining between them. This CDR3 has 14 residues. The full variable domain, in which reference TRBV29-1 and TRBJ2-5 provide the parts outside the CDR3, is SAVISQKPSRDICQRGTSLTIQCQVDSQVTMMFWYRQQPGQSLTLIATANQGSEATYESGFVIDKFPISRPNLTFSTLTVSNMSPEDSSIYLCSVSFGTSQETQYFGPGTRLLVL.

The rearrangement joins TRBV11-2 to TRBJ2-7; D gene ambiguous. Germline values: CDR1 SGHAT, CDR2 FQNNGV. V gave up 1 base and J gave up 3 bases, with 7 bases separating them. The CDR3 extends over 13 amino acids. CDR3 amino acids: CASSLAENYEQYF. CDR3 nucleotide sequence: TGTGCCAGCAGCTTAGCAGAAAACTACGAGCAGTACTTC.